Below, 3 T cell receptor beta chains from the same sample are listed, as sequenced in a study of CD8 T cells in Susac syndrome. Random hexamers were used to reverse transcribe about 0.45 to 1 ug of RNA. MiXCR, applied by TCRdb to the immunoSEQ multiplex PCR reads, yields one record per CDR3 protein. The sample holds about 190,000 distinct CDR3 sequences, about 93% seen once. The specimen was CD4+ T cells from PBMCs. These receptors all stem from a human donor in good health.

V gene TRBV7-2 combines with J gene TRBJ2-5, with 12 bases lining up with TRBD2. The germline gives CDR1 SGHTA, CDR2 FQGNSA. Trimming took 5 bases from V and 1 from J; bases not matched to a gene: 5. This CDR3 spans 16 amino acids. The CDR3 here is CASSLTSGGVQETQYF. The CDR3 bases are TGTGCCAGCAGCCTGACTAGCGGGGGAGTCCAAGAGACCCAGTACTTC.

The V and J genes are TRBV20-1 and TRBJ1-1; a weak D match, TRBD1 (5 bases). The germline gives CDR1 DFQATT, CDR2 SNEGSKA (reference sequence). V was pared by 3 bases and J by 5 bases, with 13 bases between. This CDR3 is built from 13 residues. Here the CDR3 reads CSARAVGLTEAFF. Written as DNA, the CDR3 is TGCAGTGCTAGGGCGGTGGGACTGACTGAAGCTTTCTTT.

The CDR3 coding sequence is TGTGCCAGCAACCGGGACACCTGGAACATTCAGTACTTC. Translated: CASNRDTWNIQYF. This chain uses TRBV28 with TRBJ2-4; tentative D call: TRBD1 (6 bases). Trimming removed 7 bases from V and 7 bases from J, with 14 bases in between. This CDR3 contains 13 residues. Germline values: CDR1 MDHEN, CDR2 SYDVKM.